A selection of T cell receptor beta chains follows, all from one sample in a study of regulatory T cells in long-lasting Graves disease. TCRdb ran MiXCR on the multiplex PCR reads and lists one entry per CDR3 protein. Altogether a few hundred thousand distinct CDR3 sequences are present, around 11% being singletons, with the ten largest covering 15% to 20%. A further study also used this sample, focusing on T cells in Graves' hyperthyroidism and ophthalmopathy.

This specimen consisted of peripheral blood mononuclear cells (PBMCs), obtained at new diagnosis, from a patient treated with antithyroid drugs. The receptor set was obtained from a woman younger than 35 with Graves disease. Each CDR3 is given with its conserved first and last residue. Fields, in order: D gene, V gene, J gene, CDR3 protein. D genes are given only for firm matches.

>TRBD2|TRBV7-9|TRBJ2-1
CASSLAPSGRGNEQFF
>-|TRBV20-1|TRBJ1-5
CSARDSTGPNQPQHF
>TRBD1|TRBV7-9|TRBJ2-2
CASRQGAGGELFF
>TRBD2|TRBV6-2/TRBV6-3|TRBJ2-1
CASSTSGNSYNEQFF
>-|TRBV6-1|TRBJ1-6
CASGNRENNSPLHF
>TRBD2|TRBV7-2|TRBJ2-4
CASSLGGGAPRDF
>-|TRBV12-3/TRBV12-4|TRBJ2-2
CASSSDPPNTGELFF
>-|TRBV7-6|TRBJ2-7
CASSWAGTGTQPHEQYF
>TRBD1|TRBV6-2/TRBV6-3|TRBJ1-6
CASTGTVNNSPLHF
>-|TRBV7-2|TRBJ1-4
CASSLGIGLSTVEKLFF
>TRBD1|TRBV6-1|TRBJ1-2
CASSHNRDRLWEYGYTF
>-|TRBV7-2|TRBJ2-5
CASSLVIGRETQYF
>-|TRBV28|TRBJ2-7
CASSLSRALSSYEQYF
>TRBD1|TRBV28|TRBJ2-7
CASSPGDRGYEQYF
>-|TRBV14|TRBJ2-3
CASSHAGGFIRTDTQYF
>-|TRBV4-3|TRBJ2-3
CASSQVVSTDTQYF
>-|TRBV4-2|TRBJ2-3
CASSPQGLTDTQYF
>TRBD1|TRBV12-3/TRBV12-4|TRBJ1-1
CASSPSGQAYTEAFF
>TRBD2|TRBV7-2|TRBJ2-1
CASSLASGGAEEQFF
>-|TRBV2|TRBJ1-4
CASSAYRVTNEKLFF
>-|TRBV3-1|TRBJ1-5
CASSQDLIPQHGQPQHF
>-|TRBV7-2|TRBJ2-3
CASSLDYPQATDTQYF
>-|TRBV12-3/TRBV12-4|TRBJ1-6
CASSWTPRASPLHF
>TRBD2|TRBV7-2|TRBJ2-3
CASSLGTSGADTQYF
>-|TRBV2|TRBJ1-1
CASSTIQRENTEAFF
>-|TRBV7-9|TRBJ2-7
CASSSDYEQYF
>-|TRBV28|TRBJ2-7
CASMGYEARGGEQYF
>-|TRBV6-1|TRBJ2-1
CASSHSYVGSLNEQFF